This T cell receptor beta chain is from a study of T cell changes during pregnancy in multiple sclerosis. TCRdb keeps only in-frame clones here, not all; method: immunoSEQ multiplex PCR. The sample records around 41,000 clones, around 90% being singletons. V dropped 3 bases and J dropped 3 bases, with 12 bases sitting between them. Germline V lookup: CDR1 MNHNY, CDR2 SVGAGI (reference sequence). This CDR3 is 14 amino acids long. The sequenced sample was CD4+ T cells from peripheral blood mononuclear cells, obtained in the third trimester of pregnancy. This chain joins TRBV6-6 and TRBJ2-7; maybe TRBD1 (6 bases). The origin of this receptor is a female donor in good health, enrolled as a control in a pregnancy study. The CDR3 nucleotides are TGTGCCAGCAGTTATACAGGGTGGAACTACGAGCAGTACTTC. Encoded protein: CASSYTGWNYEQYF.